The following is a T cell receptor (beta chain) sequence with its context. Its specificity is not known. The CDR3 length is 14 residues. V dropped 2 bases and J dropped 1 base, with 9 bases sitting between them. Per the germline V gene, CDR1 is MNHEY and CDR2 is SMNVEV (reference sequence). Sequencing used immunoSEQ v3.0 at survey level. Only in-frame clones appear in the TCRdb table, and some are missing; sequencing was by immunoSEQ multiplex PCR. Counted here are almost 35,000 clones, 94% occurring once; the ten biggest clones make up over 3.5%. The data derive from a study of long-term antiretroviral therapy in people with HIV. Study observations and caveats: ART adherence, viral resistance and therapy changes were undocumented. Repertoires in HIV (unlike those of controls) had narrower CDR3 length ranges.

HIV-positive participants were all treated in the United States. The genes are TRBV27 and TRBJ2-7; D remains ambiguous. The TCR comes from a woman between 50 and 59 years old with HIV. The source was unsorted PBMCs, collected around 5.3 years after starting antiretroviral therapy. CDR3 sequence (DNA): TGTGCCAGCAGTTTACTAGGCGCTTCCTACGAGCAGTACTTC. Amino acid sequence: CASSLLGASYEQYF.